This T cell receptor (beta chain) was retrieved from a study of beta chain features in type 1 diabetes (dated by TCRdb to the late 2010s). Turning to the overall study: Mean age, gender distribution, total cell number and subset yield did not differ between patients and healthy donors. Regulatory and stem cell-like memory subsets were obtained from only 8 patients and about eight healthy donors, while naive and central memory subsets were obtained from all 28 donors. In the study, recently diagnosed type 1 diabetes patients and matched healthy donors were compared on the TCRB repertoires of their sorted circulating CD4+ T cell subsets. A total of 90 million to 120 million sorted cells were examined across all samples, and a strong correlation was observed between cell number per subset and RNA yield.

From each donor, a single peripheral blood sample of approximately 120 mL on average was drawn into heparinised tubes. A BD FACSAria II was used to sort naive, central memory, regulatory and stem cell-like memory CD4+ T cells with a panel that included CD45RO, CCR7, CD25, CD127, CD95 and CD27. A purity above 95% was achieved for all sorted populations. Right away, PBMCs were isolated by Lymphoprep density gradient centrifugation and were stained directly, with no culture step. To minimize batch effects, samples were stained and sorted in pairs, one healthy donor with one patient per experiment. This clone was detected a few times. The antigen it recognizes is unknown. No base quality information exists; no much larger clone differs at one position. The entire amount of isolated RNA was reverse transcribed using the High Capacity cDNA Reverse Transcription Kit, so the sequenced TCRB transcripts were expressed ones. Deep immunoSEQ sequencing was performed on naive, central memory and regulatory T cell samples, with an average of roughly 3.5 million total reads per sample. Sorted cells were lysed in RLT buffer, and RNA was extracted using DNase-treated RNeasy Micro or Mini kits according to cell number. To prevent cross-contamination, every cell subset was processed on its own, while patient and healthy donor samples were processed together. The immunoSEQ multiplex PCR was used to amplify TCRB sequences from cDNA, generating 87-bp fragments that spanned the CDR3 region. Sequencing of the amplicons was done on the Illumina HiSeq platform. Per the authors' processing: PCR bias was corrected computationally using synthetic template baselines, and reads within Hamming distance 2 were collapsed, with unmergeable singletons discarded. Reads were aligned to IMGT to assign V, D and J genes, CDR3 length, and insertions or deletions at six rearrangement sites. Within each subset, clonotype counts were normalized to sorted cell number, after which true diversity and Gini coefficients were computed with the tcR R package. Repertoire sharing was quantified using the overlap coefficient calculated on TCRB nucleotide sequences. Out-of-frame TCRB sequences from naive cells were analyzed to stand in for the pre-selection repertoire. This immuneACCESS table, as held by TCRdb, lists in-frame sequences with V and J called but not all clones. Of the missing ones, under half trace to an unresolved V gene in checked studies; the others have no known cause. V, J and clone size derive from that table, while D and trimming were established from the DNA sequence. The sample contains more than 350,000 clones, roughly an eighth of them found a single time. The ten largest clonotypes hold approximately 0.05% of the sample.

What the authors observed across the whole study: Naive, central memory and regulatory TCRB repertoires appeared more similar among patients than among healthy donors. HLA sub-analyses involved small numbers of individuals, so any influence of HLA type on TCRB rearrangement remained unresolved. Sequencing cDNA rather than genomic DNA could over-represent highly expressing activated cells, although activation and CD3 levels did not differ between groups. Fewer insertions and more nucleotide deletions at VDJ recombination sites were observed in patients with type 1 diabetes, implying thymic rearrangement abnormalities. In all four CD4+ subsets, TCRB CDR3 length was moderately but significantly shorter in type 1 diabetes patients. Shorter templates might have been favored by PCR, but patient and control samples were amplified and corrected together, so both groups would have been affected equally by any skew.

Unmatched junction bases come to 2, with V trimmed by 4 bases and J by 4 bases. Per the germline V gene, SGHRS is the CDR1 and YFSETQ is the CDR2. From the cysteine up to the phenylalanine, the CDR3 has a length of 13 residues. The DNA shown is the 39-base CDR3, in frame from base 1. The specimen sequenced was naive CD4+ T cells from blood. Explained via the paper, the cell subset or site label denotes: true naive CD4+ T cells. The origin of this receptor is a woman under 30 in good health. The V and J segments used are TRBV5-1 and TRBJ1-1; TRBD1 agrees with 9 junctional bases. The sequenced DNA is TGCGCCAGCAGCCCACAGGGGGCCACTGAAGCTTTCTTT. The translation is CASSPQGATEAFF.